The 9 T cell receptor beta chains reported below all come from one sample, sequenced in a study of blood T cells in healthy people across ages. PCR was performed a second time for about 6 to 12 cycles using a sample-barcoded 5' primer and a J-beta primer mix. In TCRdb, the 5' RACE reads were re-called with MiXCR into one record per CDR3 protein. This sample yields about 1.8 million distinct CDR3 sequences, of which about 50% are seen a single time; around 2.1% belongs to the top ten. The specimen sequenced was blood. Every receptor here comes from a woman aged 40 to 55 in good health.

The chain has TRBV7-9 and TRBJ2-1; TRBD1 aligns across 8 bases. This CDR3 contains 15 residues. Germline V gene data show CDR1 as SEHNR and CDR2 as FQNEAQ (reference sequence). V trimming: 2 bases; J trimming: 5 bases; junction bases outside the gene matches: 5. The DNA for the CDR3 is TGTGCCAGCAGCTTAACAGGACAGGGCCACAATGAGCAGTTCTTC. Translation: CASSLTGQGHNEQFF.

The chain's CDR3 is CASSPGDRDPSGNTIYF. The DNA for the CDR3 is TGCGCCAGCAGCCCTGGGGACAGGGACCCCTCTGGAAACACCATATATTTT. This chain connects TRBV5-1 to TRBJ1-3; 9 positions match TRBD1. The germline gives CDR1 SGHRS, CDR2 YFSETQ. The CDR3 consists of 17 residues. Trimming removed 4 bases from V and 0 bases from J; junction bases left unmatched: 8.

The chain recombines TRBV18 with TRBJ2-7; 10 positions agree with TRBD2. TRBJ2-5 explains the end of the DNA better; the J call may be wrong. This CDR3 region has 16 residues. Germline V lookup: CDR1 KGHSH, CDR2 LQKENI. CDR3 in amino acids: CASSPVTSGTQETQYF. The CDR3 region has the DNA TGTGCCAGCTCACCGGTAACTAGCGGGACTCAAGAGACCCAGTACTTC.

This clonotype appeared a few times. The V and J genes are TRBV29-1 and TRBJ2-5; 8 bases fit TRBD2. CDR3 length equals 15 residues. The ends lost 4 bases at V and 5 bases at J; junction bases unmatched: 12. Germline V gives CDR1 SQVTM, CDR2 ANQGSEA. The chain's CDR3 is CSVGSGGRQSETQYF. CDR3 nucleotides: TGCAGCGTTGGGAGCGGGGGCCGCCAATCGGAGACCCAGTACTTC.

The V and J genes are TRBV9 and TRBJ1-6; D call uncertain. This CDR3 comprises 15 residues. The germline gives CDR1 SGDLS, CDR2 YYNGEE. Trimming pared 0 bases from V and 9 bases from J, leaving 13 bases between. CDR3 in amino acids: CASSVEGILGSPLHF. The CDR3 bases are TGTGCCAGCAGCGTAGAAGGCATCCTGGGTTCACCCCTCCACTTT.

The rearrangement links TRBV27 to TRBJ1-4; TRBD1 is a possible D gene (6 bases). The CDR3 has 15 amino acids. V was cut by 5 bases and J by 4 bases, with 14 bases left in between. Germline assignment: CDR1 MNHEY and CDR2 SMNVEV (reference sequence). The CDR3 DNA is TGTGCCAGCAGTACCTCGGACAGTCTTAATGAAAAACTGTTTTTT. Residues: CASSTSDSLNEKLFF.

The V and J genes are TRBV20-1 and TRBJ1-1; TRBD1 matches 7 bases. The CDR3 sequence is 16 residues long. Germline CDR1 is DFQATT and CDR2 is SNEGSKA (reference sequence). Unmatched junction bases numbered 10, after V lost 1 base and J lost 2 bases. The CDR3 DNA reads as TGCAGTGCTAGAGGAAATCCCGGGACAGTAAACACTGAAGCTTTCTTT. It is translated as CSARGNPGTVNTEAFF.

This clonotype was seen more than once but under ten times. The chain combines TRBV4-2 with TRBJ1-2; 9 bases agree with TRBD1. The CDR3 covers 17 residues. Looked up from germline, CDR1 is LGHNA and CDR2 is YNFKEQ. The junction had 6 bases not matched to a gene; V was cut back by 0 bases and J by 1 base. CDR3 loop: CASSQDQGQGGNYGYTF. The CDR3 coding sequence is TGTGCCAGCAGCCAAGACCAGGGACAGGGAGGTAACTATGGCTACACCTTC.

The gene calls are TRBV7-8 and TRBJ1-5; 10 positions match TRBD1. V shed 3 bases and J 7 bases; nucleotides not matched to a gene: 6. In germline, CDR1 is SGHVS, CDR2 FQNEAQ. The CDR3 is 15 residues long. CDR3 loop: CASSFWTGGLQPQHF. In DNA form, the CDR3 reads TGTGCCAGCAGCTTTTGGACAGGGGGTTTGCAGCCCCAGCATTTT.